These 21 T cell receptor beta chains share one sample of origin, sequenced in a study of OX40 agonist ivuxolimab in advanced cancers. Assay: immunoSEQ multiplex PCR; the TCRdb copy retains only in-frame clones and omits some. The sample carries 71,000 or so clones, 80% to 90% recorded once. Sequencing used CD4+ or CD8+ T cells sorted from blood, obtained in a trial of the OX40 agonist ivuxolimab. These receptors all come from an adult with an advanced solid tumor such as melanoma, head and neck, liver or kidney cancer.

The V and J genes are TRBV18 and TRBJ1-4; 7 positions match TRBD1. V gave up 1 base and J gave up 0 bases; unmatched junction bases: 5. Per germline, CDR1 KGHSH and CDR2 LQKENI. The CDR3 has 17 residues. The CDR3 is CASSPRAGQATNEKLFF. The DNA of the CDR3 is TGTGCCAGCTCACCACGCGCCGGACAGGCAACTAATGAAAAACTGTTTTTT. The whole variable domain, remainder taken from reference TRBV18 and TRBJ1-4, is NAGVMQNPRHLVRRRGQEARLRCSPMKGHSHVYWYRQLPEEGLKFMVYLQKENIIDESGMPKERFSAEFPKEGPSILRIQQVVRGDSAAYFCASSPRAGQATNEKLFFGSGTQLSVL.

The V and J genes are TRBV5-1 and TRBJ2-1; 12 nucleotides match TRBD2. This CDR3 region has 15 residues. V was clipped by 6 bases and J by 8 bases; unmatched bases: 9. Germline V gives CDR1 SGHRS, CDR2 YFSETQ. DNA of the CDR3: TGCGCCAGCAAAATCCTAGCGGGAGGGAGGGATGAGCAGTTCTTC. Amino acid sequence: CASKILAGGRDEQFF.

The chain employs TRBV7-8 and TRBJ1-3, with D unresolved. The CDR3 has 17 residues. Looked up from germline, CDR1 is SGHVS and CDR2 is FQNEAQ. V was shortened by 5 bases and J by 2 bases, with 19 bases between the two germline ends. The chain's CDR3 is CASSLLHGRATGNTIYF. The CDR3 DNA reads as TGTGCCAGCAGCCTCCTCCACGGCCGGGCCACTGGAAACACCATATATTTT.

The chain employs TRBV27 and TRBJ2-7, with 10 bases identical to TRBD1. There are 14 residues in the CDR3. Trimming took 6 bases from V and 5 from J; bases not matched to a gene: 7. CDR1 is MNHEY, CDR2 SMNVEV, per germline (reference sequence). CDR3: CASSSGDRGHEQYF. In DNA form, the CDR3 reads TGTGCCAGCAGCTCGGGGGACAGGGGCCACGAGCAGTACTTC.

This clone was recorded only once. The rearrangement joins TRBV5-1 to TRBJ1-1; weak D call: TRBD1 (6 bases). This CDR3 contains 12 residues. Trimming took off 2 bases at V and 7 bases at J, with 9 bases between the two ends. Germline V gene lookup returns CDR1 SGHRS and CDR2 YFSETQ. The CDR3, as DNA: TGCGCCAGCAGCTTACAGGGAATTGAAGCTTTCTTT. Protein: CASSLQGIEAFF.

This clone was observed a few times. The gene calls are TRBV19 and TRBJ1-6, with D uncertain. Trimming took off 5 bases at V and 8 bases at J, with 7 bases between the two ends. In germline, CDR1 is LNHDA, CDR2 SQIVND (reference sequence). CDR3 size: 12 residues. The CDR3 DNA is TGTGCCAGTAGTGGCAGCGATTCACCCCTCCACTTT. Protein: CASSGSDSPLHF.

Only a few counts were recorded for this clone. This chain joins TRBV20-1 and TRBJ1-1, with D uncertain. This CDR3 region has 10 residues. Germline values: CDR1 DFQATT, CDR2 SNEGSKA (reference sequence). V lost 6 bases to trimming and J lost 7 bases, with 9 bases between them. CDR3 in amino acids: CSARWSEAFF. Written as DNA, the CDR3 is TGCAGTGCCCGGTGGAGTGAAGCTTTCTTT.

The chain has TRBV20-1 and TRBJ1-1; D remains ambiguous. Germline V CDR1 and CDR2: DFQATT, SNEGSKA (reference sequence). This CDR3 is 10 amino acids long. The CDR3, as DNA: TGCAGAAGTTCACTTTATGAAGCTTTCTTT. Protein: CRSSLYEAFF.

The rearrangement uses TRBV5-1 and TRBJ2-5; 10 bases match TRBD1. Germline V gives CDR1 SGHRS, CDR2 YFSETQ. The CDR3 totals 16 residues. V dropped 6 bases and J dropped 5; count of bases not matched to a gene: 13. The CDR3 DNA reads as TGCGCCAGCAACTGGGGACGGACAGGGGGGTTGGAGACCCAGTACTTC. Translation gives CASNWGRTGGLETQYF.

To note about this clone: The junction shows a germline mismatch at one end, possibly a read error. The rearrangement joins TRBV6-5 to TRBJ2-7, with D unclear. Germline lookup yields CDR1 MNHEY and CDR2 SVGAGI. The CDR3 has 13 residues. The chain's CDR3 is CASRLGGPYEQCF. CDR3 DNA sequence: TGTGCCAGCCGCCTGGGTGGGCCCTACGAGCAGTGCTTC.

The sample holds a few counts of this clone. CDR3 in DNA: TGTGCCAGCAGTTCGGATTATAGCAATCAGCCCCAGCATTTT. Amino acids: CASSSDYSNQPQHF. The rearrangement uses TRBV2 and TRBJ1-5; D is unresolved. The V and J ends lost 5 bases and 0 bases respectively, with 8 bases between them. The germline V gene encodes CDR1 SNHLY and CDR2 FYNNEI. The CDR3 loop spans 14 amino acids.

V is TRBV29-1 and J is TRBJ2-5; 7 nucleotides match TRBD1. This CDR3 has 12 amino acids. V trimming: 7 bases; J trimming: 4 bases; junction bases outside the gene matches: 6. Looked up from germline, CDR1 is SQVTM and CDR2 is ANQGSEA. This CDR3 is CSASTGVETQYF. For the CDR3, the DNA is TGCAGCGCTAGTACAGGGGTAGAGACCCAGTACTTC. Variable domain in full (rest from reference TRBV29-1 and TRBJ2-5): SAVISQKPSRDICQRGTSLTIQCQVDSQVTMMFWYRQQPGQSLTLIATANQGSEATYESGFVIDKFPISRPNLTFSTLTVSNMSPEDSSIYLCSASTGVETQYFGPGTRLLVL.

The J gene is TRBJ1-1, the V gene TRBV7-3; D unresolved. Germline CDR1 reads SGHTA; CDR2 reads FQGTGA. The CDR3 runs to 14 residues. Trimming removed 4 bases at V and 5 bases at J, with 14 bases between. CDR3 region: CASSSLNGGTEAFF. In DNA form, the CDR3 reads TGTGCCAGCAGCTCATTAAACGGAGGGACTGAAGCTTTCTTT.

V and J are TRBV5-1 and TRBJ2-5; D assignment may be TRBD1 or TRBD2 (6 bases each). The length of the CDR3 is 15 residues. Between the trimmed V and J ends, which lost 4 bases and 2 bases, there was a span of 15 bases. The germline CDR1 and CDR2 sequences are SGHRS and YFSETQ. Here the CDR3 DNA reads TGCGCCAGCAGCCACGGAACGGGGGCTCAAGAGACCCAGTACTTC. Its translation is CASSHGTGAQETQYF. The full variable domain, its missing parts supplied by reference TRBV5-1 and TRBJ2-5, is KAGVTQTPRYLIKTRGQQVTLSCSPISGHRSVSWYQQTPGQGLQFLFEYFSETQRNKGNFPGRFSGRQFSNSRSEMNVSTLELGDSALYLCASSHGTGAQETQYFGPGTRLLVL.

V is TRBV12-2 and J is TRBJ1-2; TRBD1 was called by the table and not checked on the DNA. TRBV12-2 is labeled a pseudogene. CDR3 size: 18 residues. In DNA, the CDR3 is TGTGCAAGTCGCTTTTGTCGGGGACAGGGGCAGATTAACTATGGCTACACCTTC. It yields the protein CASRFCRGQGQINYGYTF.

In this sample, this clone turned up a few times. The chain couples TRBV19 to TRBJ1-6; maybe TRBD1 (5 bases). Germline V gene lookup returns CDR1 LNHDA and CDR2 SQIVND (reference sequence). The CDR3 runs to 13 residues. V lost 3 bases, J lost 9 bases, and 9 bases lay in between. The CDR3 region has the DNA TGTGCCAGTAGTATGACGGGGGGTTCACCCCTCCACTTT. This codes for CASSMTGGSPLHF.

Written as DNA, the CDR3 is TGTGCCAGCAGCTTGGGTCTCTCGGCTAGCGGCCGGCCGGAGCAGTTCTTC. It codes for CASSLGLSASGRPEQFF. The J gene is TRBJ2-1, the V gene TRBV5-4, with 7 positions matching TRBD2. V lost 0 bases to trimming and J lost 10 bases; unmatched junction nucleotides: 16. The CDR3 has 17 amino acids. CDR1 and CDR2 (germline): SGHNT, YYREEE (reference sequence).

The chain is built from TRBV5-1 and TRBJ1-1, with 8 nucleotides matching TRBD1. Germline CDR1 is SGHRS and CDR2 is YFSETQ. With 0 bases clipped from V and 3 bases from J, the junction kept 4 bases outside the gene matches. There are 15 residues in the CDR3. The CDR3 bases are TGCGCCAGCAGCTTGGGGACGACAGGGGACACTGAAGCTTTCTTT. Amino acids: CASSLGTTGDTEAFF.

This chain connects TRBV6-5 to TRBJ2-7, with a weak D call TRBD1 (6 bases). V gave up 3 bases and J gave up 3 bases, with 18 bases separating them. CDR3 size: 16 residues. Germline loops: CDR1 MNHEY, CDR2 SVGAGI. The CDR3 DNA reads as TGTGCCAGCAGTTATGGTGGGGGCGGAGAGGTCTACGAGCAGTACTTC. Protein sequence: CASSYGGGGEVYEQYF.

The CDR3 nucleotides read TGCAGCGTTGTATCGGGATCCAACTCTGGAAACACCATATATTTT. Translated: CSVVSGSNSGNTIYF. V usage is TRBV29-1 and J usage is TRBJ1-3; D is uncertain. V gave up 4 bases and J gave up 0 bases, with 13 bases separating them. This CDR3 comprises 15 residues. Germline V lookup: CDR1 SQVTM, CDR2 ANQGSEA.

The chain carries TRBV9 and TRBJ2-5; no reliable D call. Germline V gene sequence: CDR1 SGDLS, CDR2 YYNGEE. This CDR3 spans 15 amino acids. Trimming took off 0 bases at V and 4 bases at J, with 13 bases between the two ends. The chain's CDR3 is CASSVGVGVGETQYF. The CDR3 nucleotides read TGTGCCAGCAGCGTAGGCGTTGGTGTAGGAGAGACCCAGTACTTC.